This is a list of T cell receptor beta chains from one sample in a study of T cells in Graves' hyperthyroidism and ophthalmopathy. MiXCR, applied by TCRdb to the multiplex PCR reads, yields one record per CDR3 protein. This sample yields about 290,000 distinct CDR3 sequences, of which approximately 15% are seen a single time; around 35% belongs to the top ten. The sample consisted of blood. Receptor source: a man aged 30-40 years with Graves' hyperthyroidism. Each CDR3 is given without its conserved first and last residue.

CDR3 length	J gene	V gene	CDR3 protein
12	TRBJ2-6	TRBV30	AWSVGGGANVLT
9	TRBJ2-3	TRBV20-1	SAEEKDTQY
14	TRBJ2-7	TRBV7-9	ASSLGGLAGDYEQY
14	TRBJ1-2	TRBV9	ASSADHSGGLGGYT
12	TRBJ2-7	TRBV28	ASSFSGNSYEQY
12	TRBJ1-1	TRBV11-2	ASSPGQGKAEAF
12	TRBJ2-5	TRBV4-1	ASSQWGGPETQY
13	TRBJ2-7	TRBV10-2	ASSDAQGHNYEQY
12	TRBJ2-7	TRBV7-8	ASSFPGPGDEQY
10	TRBJ2-7	TRBV11-1	ASSLIFYEQY
9	TRBJ2-7	TRBV12-3/TRBV12-4	ASTLNGEQY
12	TRBJ2-7	TRBV5-1	ASSMNQVGDEQY
13	TRBJ1-2	TRBV5-5	ASSLSFQGVYGYT
12	TRBJ2-7	TRBV2	ASRYLQPVDEQY
13	TRBJ2-1	TRBV7-9	ASSLRGRPENEQF
14	TRBJ1-2	TRBV4-1	ASSQVEGRGIHGYT
11	TRBJ2-1	TRBV7-6	ASSSSSYNEQF
14	TRBJ2-7	TRBV12-3/TRBV12-4	ASSLTAGRAQYEQY
12	TRBJ1-1	TRBV19	ASSIPLGTAEAF
14	TRBJ2-3	TRBV25-1	ASSYSSGGRTDTQY
14	TRBJ2-5	TRBV7-9	ASTPGIAGELETQY
14	TRBJ1-3	TRBV29-1	SVEDSGTDSGNTIY
13	TRBJ1-5	TRBV12-3/TRBV12-4	ASSLEGGSNQPQH
10	TRBJ2-2	TRBV7-9	ASSPLTGELF
13	TRBJ2-7	TRBV12-3/TRBV12-4	ASSPTSGRAWEQY